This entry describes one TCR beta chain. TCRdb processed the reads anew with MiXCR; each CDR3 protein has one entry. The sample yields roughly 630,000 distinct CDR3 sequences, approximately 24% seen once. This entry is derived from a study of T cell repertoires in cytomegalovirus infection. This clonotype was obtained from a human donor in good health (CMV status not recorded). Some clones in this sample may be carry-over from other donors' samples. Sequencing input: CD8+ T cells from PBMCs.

CDR3 nucleotides: TGTGCCACCAGTGATAGACAGGCTTCCTACAATGAGCAGTTCTTC. Translation: CATSDRQASYNEQFF. The V call is TRBV24-1, the J call TRBJ2-1; D perhaps matches TRBD1 (6 bases). Germline V gene sequence: CDR1 KGHDR, CDR2 SFDVKD. The CDR3 runs to 15 residues. V lost 3 bases and J lost 1, with 9 bases in between.